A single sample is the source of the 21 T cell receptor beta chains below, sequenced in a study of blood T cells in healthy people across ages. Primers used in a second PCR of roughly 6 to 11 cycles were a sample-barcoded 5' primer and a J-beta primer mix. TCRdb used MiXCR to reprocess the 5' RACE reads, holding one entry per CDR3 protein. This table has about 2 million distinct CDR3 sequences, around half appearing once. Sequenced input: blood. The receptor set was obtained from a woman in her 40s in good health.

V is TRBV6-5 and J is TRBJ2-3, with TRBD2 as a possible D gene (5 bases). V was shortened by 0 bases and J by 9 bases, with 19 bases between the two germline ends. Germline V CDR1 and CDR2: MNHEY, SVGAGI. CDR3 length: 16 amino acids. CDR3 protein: CASSYSRTLPGGTQYF. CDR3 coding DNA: TGTGCCAGCAGTTACTCTAGGACGCTACCTGGAGGCACGCAGTATTTT.

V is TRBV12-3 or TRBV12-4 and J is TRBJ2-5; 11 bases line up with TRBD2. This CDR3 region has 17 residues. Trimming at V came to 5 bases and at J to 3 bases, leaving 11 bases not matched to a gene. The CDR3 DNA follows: TGTGCCAGCAGTCCCTCGGGCCTAGCGGGGGGAAAAGAGACCCAGTACTTC. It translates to CASSPSGLAGGKETQYF.

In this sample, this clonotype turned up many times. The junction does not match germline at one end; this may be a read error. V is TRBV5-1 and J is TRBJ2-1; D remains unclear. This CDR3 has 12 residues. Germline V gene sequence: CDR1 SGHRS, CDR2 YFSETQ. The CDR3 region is CASSLNSNEQFF. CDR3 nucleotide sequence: TGTGCCAGCAGTTTGAATTCGAATGAGCAGTTCTTC.

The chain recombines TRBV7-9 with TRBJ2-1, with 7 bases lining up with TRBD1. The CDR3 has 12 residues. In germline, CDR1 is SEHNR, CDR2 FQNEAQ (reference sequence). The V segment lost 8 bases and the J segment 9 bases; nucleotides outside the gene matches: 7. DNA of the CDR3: TGTGCCAGCGGAGGAAGGGGGCCTGAGCAGTTCTTC. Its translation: CASGGRGPEQFF.

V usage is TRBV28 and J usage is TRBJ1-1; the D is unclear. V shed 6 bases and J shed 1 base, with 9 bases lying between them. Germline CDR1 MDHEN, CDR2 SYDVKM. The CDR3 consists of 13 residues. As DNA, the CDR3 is TGTGCCAGCAGGCTCTGGGGGAACACTGAAGCTTTCTTT. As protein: CASRLWGNTEAFF.

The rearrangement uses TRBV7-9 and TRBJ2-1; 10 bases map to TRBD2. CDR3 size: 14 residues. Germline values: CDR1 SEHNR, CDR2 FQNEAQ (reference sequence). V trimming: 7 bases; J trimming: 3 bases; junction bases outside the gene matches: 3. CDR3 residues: CASKGLADYNEQFF. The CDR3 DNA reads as TGTGCCAGCAAAGGACTAGCGGACTACAATGAGCAGTTCTTC. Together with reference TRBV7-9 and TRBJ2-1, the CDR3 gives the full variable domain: DTGVSQNPRHKITKRGQNVTFRCDPISEHNRLYWYRQTLGQGPEFLTYFQNEAQLEKSRLLSDRFSAERPKGSFSTLEIQRTEQGDSAMYLCASKGLADYNEQFFGPGTRLTVL.

The CDR3 coding sequence is TGTGCCAGCAGTGGGGACCATGGACAGGCGTTGTCCGATGAGCAGTACTTC. Its protein is CASSGDHGQALSDEQYF. V and J are TRBV12-3 or TRBV12-4 and TRBJ2-5; 7 bases line up with TRBD1. Trimming removed 5 bases from V and 11 bases from J; junction bases left unmatched: 23. The CDR3 is 17 residues long.

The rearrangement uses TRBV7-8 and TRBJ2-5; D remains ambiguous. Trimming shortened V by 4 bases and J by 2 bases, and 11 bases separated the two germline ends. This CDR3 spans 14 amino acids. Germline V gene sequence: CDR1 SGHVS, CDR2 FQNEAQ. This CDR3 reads CASSSGPPQETQYF. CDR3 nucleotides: TGTGCCAGCAGCTCCGGACCGCCACAAGAGACCCAGTACTTC.

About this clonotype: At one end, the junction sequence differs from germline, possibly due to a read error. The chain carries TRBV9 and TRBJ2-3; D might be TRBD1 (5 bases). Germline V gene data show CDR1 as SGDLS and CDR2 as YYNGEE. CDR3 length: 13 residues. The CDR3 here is CASSGTNTATQYF. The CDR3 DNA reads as TGTGCCAGCAGCGGGACAAACACAGCTACGCAGTATTTT.

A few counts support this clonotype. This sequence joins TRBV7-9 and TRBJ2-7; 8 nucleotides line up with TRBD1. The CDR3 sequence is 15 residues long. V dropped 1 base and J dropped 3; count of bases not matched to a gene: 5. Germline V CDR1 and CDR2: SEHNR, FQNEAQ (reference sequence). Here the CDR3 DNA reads TGTGCCAGCAGCTTAGTTGGGACAGGCCTCTACGAGCAGTACTTC. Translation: CASSLVGTGLYEQYF.

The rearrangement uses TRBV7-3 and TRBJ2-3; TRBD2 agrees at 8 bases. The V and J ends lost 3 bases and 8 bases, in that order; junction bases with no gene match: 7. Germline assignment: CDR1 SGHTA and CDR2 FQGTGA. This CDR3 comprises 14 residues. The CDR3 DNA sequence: TGTGCCAGCAGCTTGAGCGGGGGCGCAGGTACGCAGTATTTT. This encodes CASSLSGGAGTQYF.

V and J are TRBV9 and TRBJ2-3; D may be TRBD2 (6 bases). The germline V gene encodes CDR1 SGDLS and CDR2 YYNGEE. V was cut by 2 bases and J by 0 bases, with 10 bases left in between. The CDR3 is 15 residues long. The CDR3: CASSVGLQSTDTQYF. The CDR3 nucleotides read TGTGCCAGCAGCGTTGGACTACAGAGCACAGATACGCAGTATTTT.

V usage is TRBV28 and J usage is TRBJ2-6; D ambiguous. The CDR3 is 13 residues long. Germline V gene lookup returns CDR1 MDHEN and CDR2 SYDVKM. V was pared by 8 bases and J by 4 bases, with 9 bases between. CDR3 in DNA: TGTGCCAGCTACAGAACCGGGGCCAACGTCCTGACTTTC. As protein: CASYRTGANVLTF.

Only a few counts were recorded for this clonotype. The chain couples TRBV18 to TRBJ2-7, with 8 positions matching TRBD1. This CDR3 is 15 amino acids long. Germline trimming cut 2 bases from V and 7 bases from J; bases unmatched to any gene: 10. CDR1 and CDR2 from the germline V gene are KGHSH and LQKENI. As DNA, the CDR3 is TGTGCCAGCTCACCAACTTCAGACAGGGGTCGGGAGCAGTACTTC. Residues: CASSPTSDRGREQYF. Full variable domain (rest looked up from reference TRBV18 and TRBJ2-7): NAGVMQNPRHLVRRRGQEARLRCSPMKGHSHVYWYRQLPEEGLKFMVYLQKENIIDESGMPKERFSAEFPKEGPSILRIQQVVRGDSAAYFCASSPTSDRGREQYFGPGTRLTVT.

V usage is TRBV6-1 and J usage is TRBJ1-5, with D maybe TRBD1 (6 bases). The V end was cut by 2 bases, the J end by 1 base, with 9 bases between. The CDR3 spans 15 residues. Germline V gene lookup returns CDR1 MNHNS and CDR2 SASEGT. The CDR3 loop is CASSETGLSNQPQHF. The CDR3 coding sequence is TGTGCCAGCAGTGAAACAGGGCTAAGCAATCAGCCCCAGCATTTT.

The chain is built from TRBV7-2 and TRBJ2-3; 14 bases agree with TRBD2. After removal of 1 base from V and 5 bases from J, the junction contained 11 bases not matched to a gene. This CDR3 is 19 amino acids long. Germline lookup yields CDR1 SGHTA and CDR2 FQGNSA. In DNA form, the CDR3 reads TGTGCCAGCAGCTTAGTCCCCGGGACTAGCGGGGGTGTCCTAGATACGCAGTATTTT. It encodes CASSLVPGTSGGVLDTQYF.

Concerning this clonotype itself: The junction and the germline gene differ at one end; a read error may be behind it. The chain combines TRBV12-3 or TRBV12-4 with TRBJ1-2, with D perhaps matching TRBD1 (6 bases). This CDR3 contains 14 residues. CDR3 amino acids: CASNLGGSAFGYTF. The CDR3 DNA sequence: TGTGCCAGCAATTTAGGGGGGTCCGCCTTTGGCTACACCTTC.

The CDR3 loop is CASHKLGREETQYF. The CDR3 DNA sequence: TGTGCCAGTCACAAACTGGGCAGAGAAGAGACCCAGTACTTC. The V call is TRBV19, the J call TRBJ2-7; D gene ambiguous. TRBJ2-5 matches the DNA end more closely, so the J call is doubtful. This CDR3 is built from 14 residues. Germline-derived CDR1 and CDR2 are LNHDA and SQIVND (reference sequence).

Written as DNA, the CDR3 is TGTGCCATCAGTCAGGCTCTTGACCGCAATCAGCCCCAGCATTTT. Protein product: CAISQALDRNQPQHF. This chain connects TRBV10-3 to TRBJ1-5, with D hard to call. Germline CDR1 ENHRY, CDR2 SYGVKD. V was cut by 5 bases and J by 2 bases, with 13 bases left in between. The CDR3 is 15 residues long.

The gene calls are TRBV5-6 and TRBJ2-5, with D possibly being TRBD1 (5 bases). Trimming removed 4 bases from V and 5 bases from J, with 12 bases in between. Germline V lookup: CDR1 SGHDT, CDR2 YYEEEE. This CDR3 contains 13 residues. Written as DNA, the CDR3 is TGTGCCAGCAGCCAAGGGGTAATGGAGACCCAGTACTTC. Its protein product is CASSQGVMETQYF.

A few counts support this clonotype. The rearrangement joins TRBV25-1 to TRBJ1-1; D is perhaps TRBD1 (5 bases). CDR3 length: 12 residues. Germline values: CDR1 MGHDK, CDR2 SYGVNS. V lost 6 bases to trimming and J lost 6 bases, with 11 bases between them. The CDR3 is CASSGGRAEAFF. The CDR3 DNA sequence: TGTGCCAGCAGCGGGGGTAGGGCTGAAGCTTTCTTT.